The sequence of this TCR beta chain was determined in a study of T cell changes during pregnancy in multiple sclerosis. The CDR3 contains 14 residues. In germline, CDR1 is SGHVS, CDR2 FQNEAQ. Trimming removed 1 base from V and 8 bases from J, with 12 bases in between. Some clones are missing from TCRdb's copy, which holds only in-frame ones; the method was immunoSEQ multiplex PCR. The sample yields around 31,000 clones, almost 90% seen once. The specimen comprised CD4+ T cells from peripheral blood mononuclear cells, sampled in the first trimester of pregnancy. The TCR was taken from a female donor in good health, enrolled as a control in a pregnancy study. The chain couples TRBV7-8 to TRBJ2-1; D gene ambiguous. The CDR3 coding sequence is TGTGCCAGCAGCTTAGAGTCAGGTCCGCATGAGCAGTTCTTC. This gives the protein CASSLESGPHEQFF.